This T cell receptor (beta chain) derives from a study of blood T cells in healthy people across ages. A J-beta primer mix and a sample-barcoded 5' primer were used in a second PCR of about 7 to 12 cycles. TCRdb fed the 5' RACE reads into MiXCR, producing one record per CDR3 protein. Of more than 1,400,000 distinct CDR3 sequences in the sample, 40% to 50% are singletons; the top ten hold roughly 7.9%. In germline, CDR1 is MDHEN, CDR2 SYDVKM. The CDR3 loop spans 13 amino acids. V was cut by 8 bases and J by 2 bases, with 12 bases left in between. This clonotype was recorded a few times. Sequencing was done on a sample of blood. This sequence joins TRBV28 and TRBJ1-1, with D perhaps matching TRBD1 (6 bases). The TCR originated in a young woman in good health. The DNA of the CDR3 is TGTGCCAGCCTCACGGGGGCCAACACTGAAGCTTTCTTT. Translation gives CASLTGANTEAFF.